Listed below are T cell receptor beta chains from one sample, sequenced in a study of T cells in Graves' hyperthyroidism and ophthalmopathy. TCRdb called the multiplex PCR reads again in MiXCR, with one record for every CDR3 protein. The sample lists fewer than 500,000 distinct CDR3 sequences; about 13% were seen once. Sequences were obtained from blood. Receptors were obtained from a man under 40 with Graves' hyperthyroidism that later progressed to Graves' ophthalmopathy. Each CDR3 is given with its conserved first and last residue. The D gene is left open where the match is weak. Where a row states a size, it is once, few, many or the class of an expanded clone; other rows omit it.

>TRBJ1-6|TRBV18|.|few
CASSPPGSSDSPLHF
TGTGCCAGCTCACCACCCGGGAGCTCAGACTCACCCCTCCACTTT
>TRBJ2-6|TRBV10-3|.|many
CASSRGDGANVLTF
TGTGCCAGTTCCAGGGGGGATGGGGCCAACGTCCTGACTTTC
>TRBJ2-3|TRBV5-4|TRBD1|.
CASSFGTGLNTDTQYF
TGTGCCAGCAGCTTTGGGACAGGGCTTAACACAGATACGCAGTATTTT
>TRBJ2-7|TRBV14|TRBD1|.
CASSQSGTELYEQYF
TGTGCCAGCAGCCAATCTGGGACAGAGCTCTACGAGCAGTACTTC
>TRBJ1-4|TRBV19|TRBD1|few
CASRQGTSNEKLFF
TGTGCAAGTAGACAGGGGACATCTAATGAAAAACTGTTTTTT
>TRBJ1-2|TRBV29-1|.|.
CSVEDPGLWGRSLTF
TGCAGCGTTGAAGATCCCGGCCTGTGGGGACGTAGCCTCACCTTC
>TRBJ2-7|TRBV27|.|few
CASSLFLDSLYEQYF
TGTGCCAGCAGTTTATTCTTAGACAGCCTCTACGAGCAGTACTTC
>TRBJ1-6|TRBV19|.|few
CASRNSLNSPLHF
TGTGCCAGTAGGAACAGCCTTAATTCACCCCTCCACTTT
>TRBJ2-3|TRBV10-3|TRBD1|few
CAISPGTGRGHTDTQYF
TGTGCCATCAGCCCCGGGACAGGAAGGGGACACACAGATACGCAGTATTTT
>TRBJ1-1|TRBV28|TRBD1|few
CASSSRTGGVSEAFF
TGTGCCAGCAGCTCCCGGACAGGGGGCGTGAGTGAAGCTTTCTTT
>TRBJ1-2|TRBV20-1|TRBD1|many
CSASEDRTQYGYTF
TGCAGTGCTAGTGAGGACAGGACCCAGTATGGCTACACCTTC
>TRBJ1-2|TRBV6-1|.|many
CASDTTRGAFGYTF
TGTGCCAGCGACACGACCCGGGGGGCGTTTGGCTACACCTTC
>TRBJ2-4|TRBV29-1|.|once
CSVEDLMLVPGPRGSIQYF
TGCAGCGTTGAAGATCTTATGTTGGTACCGGGCCCTCGAGGGAGCATTCAGTACTTC
>TRBJ2-7|TRBV7-9|TRBD1|many
CASSPRQGHSVYEQYF
TGTGCCAGCAGCCCACGACAGGGCCATAGTGTCTACGAGCAGTACTTC
>TRBJ1-5|TRBV10-3|TRBD1|few
CAISESTGGRQPQHF
TGTGCCATCAGTGAGTCGACAGGGGGTCGGCAGCCCCAGCATTTT
>TRBJ1-4|TRBV24-1|.|many
CATSDLWGKLFF
TGTGCCACCAGTGATTTGTGGGGAAAACTGTTTTTT
>TRBJ2-1|TRBV11-2|TRBD2|many
CASSLGTSGSYNEQFF
TGTGCCAGCAGCCTTGGGACTAGCGGGAGCTACAATGAGCAGTTCTTC
>TRBJ2-1|TRBV4-1|TRBD2|many
CASSQGSGGVNEQFF
TGCGCCAGCAGCCAAGGTAGCGGGGGGGTCAATGAGCAGTTCTTC
>TRBJ1-2|TRBV29-1|.|few
CSVGPGPRGYGYTF
TGCAGCGTTGGTCCGGGACCTAGAGGCTATGGCTACACCTTC
>TRBJ1-6|TRBV20-1|.|many
CSVRRGAYNSPLHF
TGCAGTGTTCGACGCGGGGCCTATAATTCACCCCTCCACTTT
>TRBJ2-2|TRBV10-2|TRBD1|.
CASSPGTGVTGELFF
TGCGCCAGCAGTCCGGGGACAGGGGTAACCGGGGAGCTGTTTTTT
>TRBJ2-3|TRBV6-1|.|many
CASSEMWSVTDTQYF
TGTGCCAGCAGTGAAATGTGGTCAGTCACAGATACGCAGTATTTT
>TRBJ2-1|TRBV11-3|.|many
CASSTPWTNEQFF
TGTGCCAGCAGCACACCCTGGACTAATGAGCAGTTCTTC
>TRBJ1-4|TRBV5-5|.|many
CASSSAGRAEEKLFF
TGTGCCAGCAGCTCGGCGGGGAGGGCGGAAGAAAAACTGTTTTTT
>TRBJ2-4|TRBV3-1|.|few
CASSPGQLGGSKNIQYF
TGTGCCAGCAGCCCGGGACAGCTCGGAGGGTCCAAAAACATTCAGTACTTC
>TRBJ2-2|TRBV24-1|.|few
CATSDSKGANTGELFF
TGTGCCACCAGTGATTCTAAGGGGGCGAACACCGGGGAGCTGTTTTTT
>TRBJ1-3|TRBV5-1|.|few
CASSLEIGWGNTIYF
TGCGCCAGCAGCTTGGAGATCGGTTGGGGAAACACCATATATTTT
>TRBJ2-7|TRBV27|.|many
CASSLRMGDEQYF
TGTGCCAGCAGTTTAAGGATGGGGGACGAGCAGTACTTC
>TRBJ2-5|TRBV5-4|TRBD2|.
CASSLVLAGGRVAQYF
TGTGCCAGCAGCCTCGTGCTAGCGGGGGGGCGTGTGGCCCAGTACTTC
>TRBJ1-5|TRBV6-5|.|.
CASSYDRGVNQPQHF
TGTGCCAGCAGTTACGACCGGGGGGTCAATCAGCCCCAGCATTTT
>TRBJ1-4|TRBV4-1|TRBD1|.
CASSQVGQGRSATNEKLFF
TGCGCCAGCAGCCAAGTGGGACAGGGGCGATCGGCAACTAATGAAAAACTGTTTTTT
>TRBJ1-1|TRBV9|.|.
CASSGPGFTEAFF
TGTGCCAGCAGCGGCCCCGGGTTCACTGAAGCTTTCTTT
>TRBJ1-2|TRBV20-1|.|few
CSASGEAGYTF
TGCAGTGCGAGCGGTGAAGCGGGCTACACCTTC
>TRBJ2-2|TRBV2|.|many
CASSWGLDTGELFF
TGTGCCAGCAGTTGGGGGCTGGACACCGGGGAGCTGTTTTTT
>TRBJ1-1|TRBV9|.|few
CASSPHDGQTTEAFF
TGTGCCAGCAGCCCGCATGACGGACAGACCACTGAAGCTTTCTTT
>TRBJ1-4|TRBV2|.|many
CASSGGRNEKLFF
TGTGCCAGCAGTGGGGGGCGGAATGAAAAACTGTTTTTT
>TRBJ2-7|TRBV28|.|many
CASSFGTRGGPSSYEQYF
TGTGCCAGCAGTTTTGGGACCCGAGGAGGGCCCAGCTCCTACGAGCAGTACTTC
>TRBJ2-1|TRBV7-2|.|many
CASSSLPRQSSYNEQFF
TGTGCCAGCAGCTCCCTACCTAGGCAGAGCTCCTACAATGAGCAGTTCTTC
>TRBJ2-7|TRBV29-1|.|many
CSGRSPTESYEQYF
TGCAGCGGTCGCTCACCCACAGAATCCTACGAGCAGTACTTC
>TRBJ1-2|TRBV7-9|.|few
CASNKGWVNYGYTF
TGTGCCAGCAACAAGGGGTGGGTTAACTATGGCTACACCTTC
>TRBJ1-2|TRBV5-6|.|.
CASSLRGGSNYGYTF
TGTGCCAGCAGCTTGAGGGGGGGCTCTAACTATGGCTACACCTTC
>TRBJ1-1|TRBV2|.|many
CASSRRKVTEAFF
TGTGCCAGCAGCCGACGGAAGGTCACTGAAGCTTTCTTT
>TRBJ1-1|TRBV20-1|.|few
CSASPGTTMNTEAFF
TGCAGTGCTAGTCCCGGGACAACTATGAACACTGAAGCTTTCTTT
>TRBJ1-6|TRBV28|TRBD1|many
CASSPPRHRGYNSPLHF
TGTGCCAGCAGTCCGCCCCGACACAGGGGGTATAATTCACCCCTCCACTTT
>TRBJ2-7|TRBV5-6|.|many
CASSQGFMEQYF
TGTGCCAGCAGCCAGGGGTTTATGGAGCAGTACTTC